This T cell receptor beta chain was sequenced in a study of blood T cell repertoires in COVID-19. Overall study context: Specimens from acute and convalescent COVID-19 originated in the United States, Italy and Spain. PBMCs, B-cell-depleted T cells, or T cells were the source of the cDNA or gDNA that made up the material.

J gave up 2 bases and V 6 bases, and 17 bases lay outside the gene matches. The CDR3 extends over 19 amino acids. Germline V CDR1 and CDR2: WSHSY, SAAADI. Under the authors' procedure: Nucleated cell counts were estimated from reference gene primer amplification. Using immunoSEQ multiplex PCR, the repertoire was profiled, and TCRdb retains in-frame clones only, with some absent. V, J and clone size are those of that table, while D and trimming were read from the DNA. Among more than 80,000 clones listed, around 83% were seen once. The gene calls are TRBV10-2 and TRBJ1-5; 9 positions agree with TRBD1. This receptor was obtained from an older woman with acute or convalescent COVID-19. The specimen sequenced was peripheral blood. The CDR3 bases are TGCGCCAGCAGGTCCACAGGGGGCGCTTTTTTATCGGGCAATCAGCCCCAGCATTTT. It translates to CASRSTGGAFLSGNQPQHF.